This T cell receptor beta chain was sequenced for a study of spatial heterogeneity in lung cancer. Overall study context: Every unique TCR and UMI combination, on average, appeared more than ten times in raw reads.

Time point reported: sample taken at primary tumor resection. TCRs were sequenced from unsorted whole RNA of tumor, nontumor lung or PBMC. The donors were 72 patients with non-small cell lung cancer that was early-stage and untreated. Overall study findings and caveats: Ubiquitous expanded tumor TCRs appeared in blood more at resection than follow-up.

V gave up 1 base and J gave up 8 bases, with 12 bases separating them. CDR1 and CDR2 (germline): DFQATT, SNEGSKA (reference sequence). The CDR3 is 13 amino acids. A unique molecular identifier was attached to every TCR cDNA molecule. TCRdb called the 5' RACE reads again in MiXCR, with one record for every CDR3 protein. The repertoire consists of some 10,000 distinct CDR3 sequences, with 7% to 9.5% occurring once and the leading ten covering around 25%. The sample holds many counts of this clonotype. Its antigen is unidentified. J is TRBJ2-1 and V is TRBV20-1, with D tentatively TRBD1 or TRBD2 (5 bases each). The sample consisted of PBMCs, taken at surgery. This TCR was sampled from a male donor with early-stage non-small cell lung cancer. The CDR3 sequence is CSARGGNDDEQFF. The DNA for the CDR3 is TGCAGTGCTAGAGGGGGGAACGACGATGAGCAGTTCTTC.